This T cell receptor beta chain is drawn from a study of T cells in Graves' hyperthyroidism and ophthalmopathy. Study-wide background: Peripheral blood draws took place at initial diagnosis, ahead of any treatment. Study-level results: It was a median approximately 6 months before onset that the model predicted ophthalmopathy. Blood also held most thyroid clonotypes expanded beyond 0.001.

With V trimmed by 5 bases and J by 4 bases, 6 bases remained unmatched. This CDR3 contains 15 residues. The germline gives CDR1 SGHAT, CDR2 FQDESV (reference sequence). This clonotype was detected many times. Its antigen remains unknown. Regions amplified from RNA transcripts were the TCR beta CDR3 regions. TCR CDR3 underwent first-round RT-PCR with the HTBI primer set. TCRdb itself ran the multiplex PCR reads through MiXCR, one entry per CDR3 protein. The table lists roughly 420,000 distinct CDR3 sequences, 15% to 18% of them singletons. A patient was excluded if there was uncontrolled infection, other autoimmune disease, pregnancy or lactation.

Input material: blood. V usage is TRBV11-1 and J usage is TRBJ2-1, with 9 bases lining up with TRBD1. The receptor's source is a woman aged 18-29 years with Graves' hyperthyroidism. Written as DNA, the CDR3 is TGTGCCAGCAGCAAGGGACAGGGCAGATACAATGAGCAGTTCTTC. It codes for CASSKGQGRYNEQFF.